This TCR beta chain was sequenced during a study of blood T cell repertoires in COVID-19. As for the study in general: COVID-19 samples, acute and convalescent, were from the United States, Italy and Spain. T cells, B-cell-depleted T cells, or PBMCs supplied cDNA or gDNA.

From germline, CDR1 is SQVTM and CDR2 ANQGSEA. V was cut by 4 bases and J by 1 base, with 16 bases left in between. The CDR3 spans 15 residues. As processed by the authors: Nucleated cell counts were estimated from reference gene primer amplification. The assay was immunoSEQ multiplex PCR, and TCRdb's table has in-frame clones only and misses some. For V, J and clone size, that table is used; D and trimming come from the DNA. The repertoire holds some 220,000 clones, about 83% seen once, with about 4% in the top ten. Sequenced input: peripheral blood. The genes are TRBV29-1 and TRBJ1-1; possible D gene TRBD1, 6 bases. This receptor was identified in a middle-aged man with acute or convalescent COVID-19. The CDR3 nucleotides are TGCAGCGTTGTTGGCTACAGGGAAAAGAACACTGAAGCTTTCTTT. It yields the protein CSVVGYREKNTEAFF. Drawing the rest from reference TRBV29-1 and TRBJ1-1, the complete variable domain is SAVISQKPSRDICQRGTSLTIQCQVDSQVTMMFWYRQQPGQSLTLIATANQGSEATYESGFVIDKFPISRPNLTFSTLTVSNMSPEDSSIYLCSVVGYREKNTEAFFGQGTRLTVV.